The clone carrying this T cell receptor (beta chain) was counted a few times. Original handling: How many nucleated cells were present was estimated from reference gene primer amplification. TCRdb's copy holds only in-frame clones and misses some; the assay was immunoSEQ multiplex PCR. V and J calls and clone size are given by that table; D and trimming were obtained from the DNA. Among approximately 94,000 clones, around 88% were seen once, and the ten largest hold 5%. This sample was included in a study of blood T cell repertoires in COVID-19. Per germline, CDR1 SGDLS and CDR2 YYNGEE. V shed 0 bases and J shed 3 bases, with 9 bases lying between them. CDR3 length: 15 amino acids.

The sequence came from a human donor in a cohort sampled during active COVID-19. The sequenced material came from peripheral blood. The genes are TRBV9 and TRBJ1-4, with a tentative D call TRBD1 (6 bases). In DNA, the CDR3 is TGTGCCAGCAGCGTAGTGGACAGACCTAATGAAAAACTGTTTTTT. Residues: CASSVVDRPNEKLFF.